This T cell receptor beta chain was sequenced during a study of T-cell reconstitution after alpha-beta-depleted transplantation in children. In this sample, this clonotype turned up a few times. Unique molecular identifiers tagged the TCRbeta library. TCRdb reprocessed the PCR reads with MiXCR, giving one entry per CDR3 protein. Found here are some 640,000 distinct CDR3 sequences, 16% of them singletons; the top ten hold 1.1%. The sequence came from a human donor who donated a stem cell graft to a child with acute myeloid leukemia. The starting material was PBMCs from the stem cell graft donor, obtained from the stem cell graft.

The CDR3 sequence: CASSPRTGPGGYTF. The CDR3 DNA is TGTGCCAGCAGTCCTAGGACAGGGCCAGGGGGCTACACCTTC. The genes are TRBV7-8 and TRBJ1-2; 8 nucleotides line up with TRBD1. V lost 6 bases, J lost 8 bases, and 11 bases stayed unmatched. Germline lookup yields CDR1 SGHVS and CDR2 FQNEAQ. The CDR3 loop spans 14 amino acids. Based on the CDR3 plus reference TRBV7-8 and TRBJ1-2, the full variable domain is GAGVSQSPRYKVAKRGQDVALRCDPISGHVSLFWYQQALGQGPEFLTYFQNEAQLDKSGLPSDRFFAERPEGSVSTLKIQRTQQEDSAVYLCASSPRTGPGGYTFGSGTRLTVV.